In this sample, the clone carrying this TCR beta chain turned up a few times. Its antigen is as yet unknown. The data were obtained in a study of blood T cells in healthy people across ages. Study-level points and caveats: Both naive CD4+ cell counts and diversity were greater in long-lived donors than in aged donors.

Through a sample-barcoded 5' primer and a J-beta primer mix, a second PCR was run for about 7 to 12 cycles. Each CDR3 protein is one row after TCRdb ran MiXCR on the 5' RACE reads. The data show under 2 million distinct CDR3 sequences, around 36% seen once. Healthy Russian Caucasian donors spanned ages about 6 to 95 years. CDR3 length: 16 residues. Germline CDR1 SGHTA, CDR2 FQGNSA. The V segment lost 5 bases and the J segment 5 bases; nucleotides outside the gene matches: 4. Material for sequencing was blood. The chain is built from TRBV7-2 and TRBJ2-3; 16 positions match TRBD2. The TCR sequence derives from a woman aged 25 to 39 in good health. The CDR3 sequence is CASSQGLAGGIDTQYF. The CDR3 DNA sequence: TGTGCCAGCAGCCAGGGACTAGCGGGAGGGATAGATACGCAGTATTTT.